This is a list of T cell receptor beta chains from one sample in a study of neurological immune-mediated disorders. TCRdb re-called the 5' RACE reads with MiXCR, one entry per CDR3 protein. The data contain just under 20,000 distinct CDR3 sequences, approximately 7.8% of them singletons. The sample taken for sequencing was CD8+ T cells from blood. The receptors were gathered from a woman under 40 with HTLV-1-associated myelopathy (HAM/TSP). Each CDR3 is given with its conserved first and last residue. A D gene is named only where the DNA matches it firmly. Expanded clones are given a class, and other clones once, few, many or no size at all.

size	V	D	J	DNA	CDR3
many	TRBV9	NA	TRBJ2-1	TGTGCCAGCGTAGGAGGCGGGAACAATGAGCAGTTCTTC	CASVGGGNNEQFF
many	TRBV5-5	TRBD1	TRBJ2-2	TGTGCCAGCAGCTTCAGGACAGGGGGCGCTTTCACCGGGGAGCTGTTTTTT	CASSFRTGGAFTGELFF
many	TRBV6-9	NA	TRBJ1-1	TGTGCCAGCACCAAAAGGACCGACAGAAACACTGAAGCTTTCTTT	CASTKRTDRNTEAFF
NA	TRBV5-5	NA	TRBJ2-3	TGTGTCAGCAGCTTCGACATATACACAGATACGCATAATTTT	CVSSFDIYTDTHNF
many	TRBV7-9	NA	TRBJ2-3	TGTGCCAGCAGCTTCCTGGAGAACACAGATACGCAGTATTTT	CASSFLENTDTQYF
many	TRBV29-1	TRBD1	TRBJ2-3	TGCAGCGTTACGGAAGGGGGCCTCTCAGATACGCAGTATTTT	CSVTEGGLSDTQYF
many	TRBV20-1	TRBD2	TRBJ2-7	TGCAGTGCTATGCCCGAGTTAGCGGGGGGGCCCTACGAGCAGTACTTC	CSAMPELAGGPYEQYF
many	TRBV15	NA	TRBJ1-1	TGTGCCACCAGCACTCAGAGGGTATGGGGAAATGAAGCTTTCTTT	CATSTQRVWGNEAFF
many	TRBV20-1	NA	TRBJ2-7	TGCAGTGCAAGGACCGGCAGCTCCTACGAGCAGTACTTC	CSARTGSSYEQYF
many	TRBV27	NA	TRBJ1-6	TGTGCCAGCAGTTTAGGGCAATATAATTCACCCCTCCACTTT	CASSLGQYNSPLHF
NA	TRBV7-3	NA	TRBJ1-5	NA	CASSFYICSATQGTGGSQPQHF
many	TRBV20-1	NA	TRBJ2-7	TGCAGTGCTAGACCCCATAAAGCCGGGGTGTACGAGCAGTACTTC	CSARPHKAGVYEQYF
many	TRBV4-1	NA	TRBJ1-3	TGCGCCAGCAGCCAAGCTCAAGGGTCTGGAAACACCATATATTTT	CASSQAQGSGNTIYF
many	TRBV7-8	NA	TRBJ1-5	TGTGCCAGCAGCTTAGCGTGGTCGGATTATAGCAATCAGCCCCAGCATTTT	CASSLAWSDYSNQPQHF
many	TRBV20-1	NA	TRBJ2-7	TGCAGTGCTAGTCCCGGGCGCTACGAGCAGTACTTC	CSASPGRYEQYF
many	TRBV9	TRBD1	TRBJ1-5	TGTGCCAGCAGTCCGCGGGAAGGGGGCCAGCCCCAGCATTTT	CASSPREGGQPQHF
many	TRBV7-9	TRBD2	TRBJ2-3	TGTGCCAGCAGCTCCGGGACTAGCGGGGGGACTTACACAGATACGCAGTATTTT	CASSSGTSGGTYTDTQYF
many	TRBV11-2	TRBD2	TRBJ2-7	TGTGCCAGCAGCCGAAGCGGGGGCCGCCGGTACGAGCAGTACTTC	CASSRSGGRRYEQYF
many	TRBV7-9	NA	TRBJ2-1	TGTGCCAGCAGCTTAGGTGGGGTCTCCAGATACAATGAGCAGTTCTTC	CASSLGGVSRYNEQFF
many	TRBV5-1	NA	TRBJ1-2	TGCGCCAGCAGCTTGTCGTCAGCTCCTAACTATGGCTACACCTTC	CASSLSSAPNYGYTF
many	TRBV30	TRBD1	TRBJ2-7	TGTGCCTGGAGTGGCAGGCAGGGGGTATACGAGCAGTACTTC	CAWSGRQGVYEQYF
many	TRBV6-6	NA	TRBJ1-1	TGTGCCAGCAGTTACGGTTCTCCGACAGGCGTGAACACTGAAGCTTTCTTT	CASSYGSPTGVNTEAFF
many	TRBV12-3/TRBV12-4	NA	TRBJ1-2	TGTGCCAGCAGTTTAGAGGGCTATTTAAACTATGGCTACACCTTC	CASSLEGYLNYGYTF
many	TRBV4-1	TRBD1	TRBJ1-1	TGCGCCAGCAGCCAAGAAGCGGCGCAGACAGGGTCCGACACTGAAGCTTTCTTT	CASSQEAAQTGSDTEAFF
few	TRBV5-1	NA	TRBJ2-1	TGCGCCAGCAGCTTTTATCGGGACAACTCCTACAATGAGCAGTTCTTC	CASSFYRDNSYNEQFF
many	TRBV10-3	NA	TRBJ1-2	TGTGCCATCAGACCGGACAGAACCTATTGGGTTGGCTACACCTTC	CAIRPDRTYWVGYTF
many	TRBV29-1	TRBD1	TRBJ2-7	TGCAGCGTACTCGGGACAGGGGCCTACGAGCAGTACTTC	CSVLGTGAYEQYF
many	TRBV4-2	NA	TRBJ2-7	TGTGCCAGCAGCCAAGGGTACTCCTACGAGCAGTACTTC	CASSQGYSYEQYF
NA	TRBV29-1	NA	TRBJ1-2	TGCAGCGTTGAAGGGGGCCGGTCGGTCCAAGCTAACTATGGCTACACCTTC	CSVEGGRSVQANYGYTF
many	TRBV20-1	NA	TRBJ1-1	TGCAGTGCTAGACCGGGACAAGTAGAAGCTTTCTTT	CSARPGQVEAFF
NA	TRBV30	NA	TRBJ1-1	TGTGCCTGGACTCGGGGACCGAACACTGAAGCTTTCTTT	CAWTRGPNTEAFF
NA	TRBV11-2	NA	TRBJ2-6	TGTGCCAGCAGCTCATTATTTGGGGACGACTCTGGGGCCAACGTCCTGACTTTC	CASSSLFGDDSGANVLTF
many	TRBV7-9	TRBD1	TRBJ1-1	TGTGCCAGCAGCTTAGGTAGGGGGCCTGAAGCTTTCTTT	CASSLGRGPEAFF
many	TRBV12-3/TRBV12-4	TRBD1	TRBJ1-2	TGTGCCAGCAGCCAAAGAGGGACAGGGGTTCGGGATGGCTACACCTTC	CASSQRGTGVRDGYTF
many	TRBV6-5	NA	TRBJ2-1	TGTGCCAGCAGTTACTCCGGAGGGCCCTACAATGAGCAGTTCTTC	CASSYSGGPYNEQFF
many	TRBV11-2	TRBD1	TRBJ1-1	TGTGCCAGCAGCTTAGGATGGACAGGGGGGACCCCGAACACTGAAGCTTTCTTT	CASSLGWTGGTPNTEAFF
few	TRBV11-3	NA	TRBJ2-1	TGTGCCAGCAGCCAAGGCTACAATGAGCAGTTCTTC	CASSQGYNEQFF
many	TRBV15	NA	TRBJ2-3	TGTGCCACCAGCAGAGCCCCCCTGCTAGGGGGTGTTGAAGATACGCAGTATTTT	CATSRAPLLGGVEDTQYF
many	TRBV20-1	NA	TRBJ2-7	TGCAGTGCCCAAGTGGCAGGGAACGAGCAGTACTTC	CSAQVAGNEQYF
many	TRBV20-1	NA	TRBJ1-1	TGCAGTGCTAGCGGGGATTCAACTGGGGAAGCTTTCTTT	CSASGDSTGEAFF
large	TRBV12-3/TRBV12-4	NA	TRBJ2-7	TGTGCCAGCAGTTTTGAGGGGGATGAGCAGTACTTC	CASSFEGDEQYF
many	TRBV29-1	NA	TRBJ2-3	TGCAGCGCTTTTCGGGGCACAGATACGCAGTATTTT	CSAFRGTDTQYF
many	TRBV6-1	NA	TRBJ2-7	TGTGCCACCCCCGGACCCTACTCCTACGAGCAGTACTTC	CATPGPYSYEQYF
many	TRBV10-3	NA	TRBJ2-7	TGTGCCATCAGTGACCAAGGACGGATATCTTACGAGCAGTACTTC	CAISDQGRISYEQYF
few	TRBV20-1	NA	TRBJ2-1	TGCAGTGCAGAGTCCCCTTGGGGACTCAATGAGAGGTTCTTC	CSAESPWGLNERFF
NA	TRBV20-1	NA	TRBJ2-1	TGCAGTGCTAGCTCGGGCAGTAGACTCAACAATGAGCAGTTCTTC	CSASSGSRLNNEQFF
many	TRBV11-2	NA	TRBJ1-5	TGTGCCAGCACGGGGGCTACAGGGTTTGGACATCAGCCCCAGCATTTT	CASTGATGFGHQPQHF
many	TRBV3-1	NA	TRBJ2-7	TGTGCCAGCAGCCCCACTCCTGGCGGGGGCTACGCGCAGTACTTC	CASSPTPGGGYAQYF
NA	TRBV7-3	NA	TRBJ2-5	NA	CASSFYICSARTEGTEWETQYF
many	TRBV7-8	TRBD2	TRBJ2-2	TGTGCCAGCAGCTTAGGGGTGGCGACTAGCGGGCAGAACACCGGGGAGCTGTTTTTT	CASSLGVATSGQNTGELFF
many	TRBV7-9	NA	TRBJ2-3	TGTGCCAGCAACGGTGCAGATACGCAGTATTTT	CASNGADTQYF
many	TRBV27	NA	TRBJ2-3	TGTGCCAGCAGCAATGTTGGGGGCAGAACAGATACGCAGTATTTT	CASSNVGGRTDTQYF
NA	TRBV30	TRBD1	TRBJ1-2	TGTGCCTGGAGTAACGGGGACAGGAGCTATGGCTACACCTTC	CAWSNGDRSYGYTF